Listed here are 18 T cell receptor beta chains from one sample, sequenced in a study of a mutant IDH1 vaccine in newly diagnosed glioma. Time point defined: week 11, during vaccination. What each vaccine dose contained was 300 ug of mutant IDH1 20-mer peptide, accompanied by topical imiquimod. The antigens of these receptors remain unknown. Profiled with immunoSEQ multiplex PCR; TCRdb holds only in-frame clones, not every one. Of roughly 60,000 clones in the sample, approximately 80% were seen once. The source material was PBMCs, sampled from a glioma patient whose treatment included an IDH1 peptide vaccine. These receptors originate from a man younger than 45 with glioma.

This chain uses TRBV6-1 with TRBJ2-1; D perhaps matches TRBD2 (7 bases). Germline CDR1 MNHNS, CDR2 SASEGT. Trimming removed 4 bases from V and 11 bases from J, with 12 bases in between. This CDR3 contains 12 residues. In DNA, the CDR3 is TGTGCCAGCAGTGGGGGAGGGGGGAAGCAGTTCTTC. Its protein product is CASSGGGGKQFF.

The rearrangement links TRBV7-2 to TRBJ1-2; the D is unclear. The CDR3 runs to 13 residues. V was shortened by 2 bases and J by 8 bases, with 12 bases between the two germline ends. From germline, CDR1 is SGHTA and CDR2 FQGNSA. CDR3: CASSLIPVRGYTF. The CDR3 bases are TGTGCCAGCAGCTTAATCCCAGTTCGGGGCTACACCTTC.

The rearrangement joins TRBV6-5 to TRBJ2-7; a possible D gene is TRBD1 (5 bases). Trimming shortened V by 2 bases and J by 2 bases, and 7 bases separated the two germline ends. The CDR3 is 13 residues long. The V gene's germline CDR1 is MNHEY and CDR2 SVGAGI. The CDR3 is CASSYDSTYEQYF. The DNA of the CDR3 is TGTGCCAGCAGTTACGACAGCACCTACGAGCAGTACTTC.

This sequence joins TRBV28 and TRBJ2-3; 7 bases are a match to TRBD2. This CDR3 has 15 residues. Germline V gene data show CDR1 as MDHEN and CDR2 as SYDVKM. The ends lost 6 bases at V and 5 bases at J; junction bases unmatched: 11. The CDR3 reads CASRPRREREDTQYF. For the CDR3, the DNA is TGTGCCAGCAGGCCACGGCGGGAGCGAGAAGATACGCAGTATTTT.

The rearrangement uses TRBV29-1 and TRBJ1-5; D gene ambiguous. Germline loops: CDR1 SQVTM, CDR2 ANQGSEA. Between the trimmed V and J ends, which lost 4 bases and 3 bases, there was a span of 4 bases. The CDR3 sequence is 11 residues long. CDR3 sequence reads: CSVGVNQPQHF. Written as DNA, the CDR3 is TGCAGCGTTGGGGTCAATCAGCCCCAGCATTTT.

The chain is built from TRBV25-1 and TRBJ2-5; maybe TRBD1 (6 bases). Deletions cut 2 bases from V and 3 bases from J, with 10 bases between. Germline V CDR1 and CDR2: MGHDK, SYGVNS. The CDR3 has 14 amino acids. In nucleotides, the CDR3 is TGTGCCAGCAGTGAAACCGGGACAAAAGAGACCCAGTACTTC. It is translated as CASSETGTKETQYF.

The chain recombines TRBV28 with TRBJ2-7, with D uncertain. Trimming pared 3 bases from V and 2 bases from J, leaving 11 bases between. The CDR3 spans 14 residues. Germline V gene sequence: CDR1 MDHEN, CDR2 SYDVKM. For the CDR3, the DNA is TGTGCCAGCAGTTTCTCCTTTTCAACCTACGAGCAGTACTTC. Translation: CASSFSFSTYEQYF.

The rearrangement uses TRBV5-6 and TRBJ2-7; possible D gene TRBD1, 5 bases. The CDR3 is 15 amino acids. V lost 0 bases and J 3 bases, leaving 13 bases between the germline ends. Per the germline V gene, CDR1 is SGHDT and CDR2 is YYEEEE. CDR3 protein: CASSLAPTEHYEQYF. The DNA for the CDR3 is TGTGCCAGCAGCTTGGCTCCGACAGAGCACTACGAGCAGTACTTC. The variable domain in full, completed from reference TRBV5-6 and TRBJ2-7, reads DAGVTQSPTHLIKTRGQQVTLRCSPKSGHDTVSWYQQALGQGPQFIFQYYEEEERQRGNFPDRFSGHQFPNYSSELNVNALLLGDSALYLCASSLAPTEHYEQYFGPGTRLTVT.

The chain links TRBV7-3 to TRBJ1-5; possibly TRBD1 for D (5 bases). CDR1 is SGHTA, CDR2 FQGTGA, per germline. Trimming shortened V by 5 bases and J by 6 bases, and 11 bases separated the two germline ends. The CDR3 spans 13 residues. The CDR3 sequence: CASSPQEGQPQHF. The DNA of the CDR3 is TGTGCCAGCAGCCCACAGGAAGGTCAGCCCCAGCATTTT.

In this sample, this clone turned up once. The chain employs TRBV19 and TRBJ2-1; D is possibly TRBD2 (6 bases). V lost 4 bases to trimming and J lost 0 bases, with 16 bases between them. The germline V gene encodes CDR1 LNHDA and CDR2 SQIVND (reference sequence). The CDR3 runs 17 residues. The CDR3 sequence is CASSTPASDSSYNEQFF. In DNA, the CDR3 is TGTGCCAGTAGTACCCCCGCTAGCGATAGCTCCTACAATGAGCAGTTCTTC.

CDR3: CASSDSLRDRGLGTEAFF. CDR3 DNA sequence: TGTGCCAGCAGTGACTCGCTCCGGGACAGGGGGCTCGGGACTGAAGCTTTCTTT. The V call is TRBV6-4, the J call TRBJ1-1; TRBD1 agrees at 12 bases. The trim removed 0 bases at V and 5 bases at J, leaving 10 bases unmatched. Germline V lookup: CDR1 MRHNA, CDR2 SNTAGT. CDR3 length: 18 residues.

The chain joins TRBV14 to TRBJ1-4; a weak D match, TRBD1 (5 bases). CDR3 length equals 19 residues. CDR1 and CDR2 from the germline V gene are SGHDN and FVKESK. V lost 1 base, J lost 0 bases, and 18 bases lay in between. In DNA form, the CDR3 reads TGTGCCAGCAGCCAAGCCCCAGGGACGGCATCTGCAACTAATGAAAAACTGTTTTTT. This sequence encodes CASSQAPGTASATNEKLFF.

J is TRBJ2-3 and V is TRBV5-6, with D possibly being TRBD2 (6 bases). Trimming removed 4 bases at V and 5 bases at J, with 17 bases between. There are 15 residues in the CDR3. CDR1 and CDR2 from the germline V gene are SGHDT and YYEEEE. CDR3 region: CASSLGTAGGDTQYF. In nucleotides, the CDR3 is TGTGCCAGCAGCCTAGGGACTGCCGGGGGAGATACGCAGTATTTT.

The gene calls are TRBV7-2 and TRBJ1-2; the D gene is possibly TRBD1 (6 bases). Trimming took off 0 bases at V and 5 bases at J, with 10 bases between the two ends. The germline gives CDR1 SGHTA, CDR2 FQGNSA. The CDR3 runs to 14 residues. The CDR3: CASSLAGAQYGYTF. The DNA of the CDR3 is TGTGCCAGCAGCTTAGCGGGGGCGCAGTATGGCTACACCTTC.

The chain combines TRBV4-1 with TRBJ2-7; weak D call: TRBD2 (7 bases). From germline, CDR1 is MGHRA and CDR2 YSYEKL. The V end was cut by 3 bases, the J end by 1 base, with 13 bases between. The CDR3 runs to 15 residues. Here the CDR3 reads CASSHLRGASYEQYF. The CDR3 coding sequence is TGCGCCAGCAGCCACCTTCGGGGGGCTTCCTACGAGCAGTACTTC.

The V gene is TRBV6-6, the J gene TRBJ1-2, with a possible D match to TRBD1 (5 bases). The CDR3 is 13 amino acids. Trimming cost V 7 bases and J 1 base, with 10 bases left between them. Germline V gene sequence: CDR1 MNHNY, CDR2 SVGAGI (reference sequence). The chain's CDR3 is CASNPDSNYGYTF. The DNA of the CDR3 is TGTGCCAGCAATCCCGACAGTAACTATGGCTACACCTTC.

This clone was observed a handful of times. The V and J genes are TRBV7-9 and TRBJ2-5; 10 nucleotides match TRBD2. Germline V gene data show CDR1 as SEHNR and CDR2 as FQNEAQ (reference sequence). This CDR3 comprises 16 residues. J was trimmed by 5 bases and V by 1 base; bases with no gene match: 7. CDR3 DNA: TGTGCCAGCAGCTTAGGTCCCAGCGGGGGGGCCGAGACCCAGTACTTC. This encodes CASSLGPSGGAETQYF. The whole variable domain, filled in from reference TRBV7-9 and TRBJ2-5, reads DTGVSQNPRHKITKRGQNVTFRCDPISEHNRLYWYRQTLGQGPEFLTYFQNEAQLEKSRLLSDRFSAERPKGSFSTLEIQRTEQGDSAMYLCASSLGPSGGAETQYFGPGTRLLVL.

The rearrangement uses TRBV10-3 and TRBJ2-5, with a tentative D call TRBD1 (6 bases). The CDR3 loop spans 12 amino acids. Germline V lookup: CDR1 ENHRY, CDR2 SYGVKD. The V and J ends lost 6 bases and 5 bases respectively, with 10 bases between them. The CDR3 DNA reads as TGTGCCATCAGCAGGGGCTCGGAGACCCAGTACTTC. The encoded protein is CAISRGSETQYF.